Below, 18 T cell receptor beta chains from the same sample are listed, as sequenced in a study of cytomegalovirus exposure and HLA in healthy donors. With 60 Vbeta and 13 Jbeta primers, the PCR was carried out. The protocol was immunoSEQ multiplex PCR, while the TCRdb copy is restricted to in-frame clones and leaves out a portion. Of around 100,000 clones in the sample, about three fifths were seen once. Source material: PBMCs. These TCRs come from a man in his thirties or forties in good health and CMV-seronegative.

The rearrangement joins TRBV5-1 to TRBJ2-1; 7 nucleotides agree with TRBD1. The V segment lost 5 bases and the J segment 4 bases; nucleotides outside the gene matches: 9. Per germline, CDR1 SGHRS and CDR2 YFSETQ. This CDR3 is 15 amino acids long. The CDR3 DNA is TGCGCCAGCAGTTCCGGGACAGTAGATTACAATGAGCAGTTCTTC. This sequence encodes CASSSGTVDYNEQFF.

The chain couples TRBV19 to TRBJ1-2, with 7 positions matching TRBD1. Trimming cost V 3 bases and J 2 bases; bases outside gene matches: 3. CDR3 length equals 14 residues. Germline CDR1 LNHDA, CDR2 SQIVND (reference sequence). The CDR3 bases are TGTGCCAGTAGTATCGGGACAGAGAACTATGGCTACACCTTC. It encodes CASSIGTENYGYTF.

The rearrangement uses TRBV28 and TRBJ2-1; 7 bases match TRBD2. Germline V gene data show CDR1 as MDHEN and CDR2 as SYDVKM. The CDR3 contains 17 residues. The ends lost 4 bases at V and 6 bases at J; junction bases unmatched: 15. The CDR3 nucleotides are TGTGCCAGCAGTTCATTGGGGGGGATCCTGGGTCCCAATGAGCAGTTCTTC. Its translation: CASSSLGGILGPNEQFF.

The chain has TRBV11-2 and TRBJ2-5, with 8 bases fitting TRBD1. Trimming at V came to 3 bases and at J to 4 bases, leaving 4 bases not matched to a gene. From germline, CDR1 is SGHAT and CDR2 FQNNGV. The CDR3 spans 14 residues. DNA for the CDR3: TGTGCCAGCAGCTTCCGGGACAGGCCAGAGACCCAGTACTTC. Protein sequence: CASSFRDRPETQYF.

The V call is TRBV6-1, the J call TRBJ2-7; D is undetermined. The CDR3 is made up of 14 amino acids. Trimming shortened V by 4 bases and J by 0 bases, and 10 bases separated the two germline ends. From germline, CDR1 is MNHNS and CDR2 SASEGT. CDR3 coding DNA: TGTGCCAGCAGTGGTGCGGAGCACTCCTACGAGCAGTACTTC. This sequence encodes CASSGAEHSYEQYF.

The chain joins TRBV7-3 to TRBJ2-1; TRBD1 matches at 9 bases. The length of the CDR3 is 16 residues. CDR1 and CDR2 from the germline V gene are SGHTA and FQGTGA. The V gene end was trimmed by 2 bases and the J gene end by 3 bases; junction bases not matched to a gene: 5. The CDR3, as DNA: TGTGCCAGCAGCTTAGAGCCGGGACAGGGCTACAATGAGCAGTTCTTC. Protein product: CASSLEPGQGYNEQFF.

The table lists this clone with a count of one. The chain carries TRBV7-2 and TRBJ1-4; D is ambiguous. Trimming removed 8 bases from V and 0 bases from J, with 7 bases in between. CDR3 length: 13 residues. Looked up from germline, CDR1 is SGHTA and CDR2 is FQGNSA. The CDR3 DNA reads TGTGCCAGCGGTAGAGCAACTAATGAAAAACTGTTTTTT. Encoded protein: CASGRATNEKLFF. Full variable domain (rest looked up from reference TRBV7-2 and TRBJ1-4): GAGVSQSPSNKVTEKGKDVELRCDPISGHTALYWYRQSLGQGLEFLIYFQGNSAPDKSGLPSDRFSAERTGGSVSTLTIQRTQQEDSAVYLCASGRATNEKLFFGSGTQLSVL.

V usage is TRBV28 and J usage is TRBJ2-7; tentatively, D is TRBD1 (6 bases). CDR1 is MDHEN, CDR2 SYDVKM, per germline. This CDR3 comprises 14 residues. Trimming removed 4 bases from V and 3 bases from J, with 13 bases in between. CDR3 sequence: CASSSRRQVYEQYF. CDR3 nucleotides: TGTGCCAGCAGTTCCAGACGACAGGTCTACGAGCAGTACTTC.

The chain combines TRBV30 with TRBJ2-7, with D unclear. Trimming stripped 2 bases from V and 7 bases from J, with 6 bases between. This CDR3 has 10 amino acids. CDR1 GTSNPN and CDR2 SVGIG come from the germline V gene (reference sequence). The CDR3, as DNA: TGTGCCTGGAGTTTCCGGGAGCAGTACTTC. This encodes CAWSFREQYF.

The chain carries TRBV5-1 and TRBJ2-3, with 9 nucleotides matching TRBD1. Unmatched junction bases numbered 7, after V lost 5 bases and J lost 3 bases. Germline loops: CDR1 SGHRS, CDR2 YFSETQ. CDR3 size: 15 residues. The CDR3 DNA follows: TGCGCCAGCAGGGCCGGGACAGGGAGGACAGATACGCAGTATTTT. It codes for CASRAGTGRTDTQYF.

The chain carries TRBV7-8 and TRBJ1-6; D unresolved. Germline CDR1 reads SGHVS; CDR2 reads FQNEAQ. Trimming took off 1 base at V and 10 bases at J, with 11 bases between the two ends. CDR3 length: 14 residues. CDR3 protein: CASSLGGNRSPLHF. CDR3 sequence (DNA): TGTGCCAGCAGCTTAGGAGGGAATAGGTCACCCCTCCACTTT.

This clone came up once. This chain uses TRBV6-6 with TRBJ2-5; D may be TRBD1 (5 bases). CDR1 and CDR2 (germline): MNHNY, SVGAGI (reference sequence). CDR3 length equals 15 residues. Between the trimmed V and J ends, which lost 2 bases and 9 bases, there was a span of 19 bases. CDR3 protein: CASSYLSGFTRAQYF. CDR3 nucleotide sequence: TGTGCCAGCAGTTACCTTTCAGGATTCACCAGGGCCCAGTACTTC.

This rearrangement joins TRBV27 to TRBJ1-1; D is unresolved. Germline CDR1 and CDR2: MNHEY and SMNVEV (reference sequence). Trimming removed 3 bases from V and 10 bases from J, with 15 bases in between. This CDR3 is 13 amino acids long. DNA for the CDR3: TGTGCCAGCAGTTTTCTGGGCGGGGAAGGAGCTTTCTTT. Its protein product is CASSFLGGEGAFF.

V gene TRBV19 combines with J gene TRBJ2-3, with D unresolved. The V gene's germline CDR1 is LNHDA and CDR2 SQIVND (reference sequence). V lost 5 bases, J lost 4 bases, and 7 bases lay in between. The CDR3 sequence is 12 residues long. Written as DNA, the CDR3 is TGTGCCAGTAGTGGAGCGTCAGATACGCAGTATTTT. As protein: CASSGASDTQYF.

This clone was seen a single time. This chain uses TRBV7-9 with TRBJ1-5; D possibly corresponds to TRBD1 (5 bases). This CDR3 spans 14 amino acids. V was pared by 0 bases and J by 5 bases, with 8 bases between. Germline V CDR1 and CDR2: SEHNR, FQNEAQ (reference sequence). The CDR3 loop reads CASSLADSYQPQHF. The CDR3 DNA reads as TGTGCCAGCAGCTTAGCAGACAGTTATCAGCCCCAGCATTTT.

The chain joins TRBV10-3 to TRBJ1-2; 7 positions agree with TRBD1. V was clipped by 7 bases and J by 6 bases; unmatched bases: 8. The germline V gene has CDR1 ENHRY and CDR2 SYGVKD. This CDR3 has 13 residues. The CDR3 nucleotides read TGTGCCATCAATCGACAGGGTAGGGATGGCTACACCTTC. Translation gives CAINRQGRDGYTF.

The chain joins TRBV7-3 to TRBJ1-2, with a possible D match to TRBD1 (5 bases). The germline V and J ends were trimmed by 5 bases and 0 bases, with 7 bases remaining between them. The CDR3 sequence is 13 residues long. Germline-derived CDR1 and CDR2 are SGHTA and FQGTGA. The DNA of the CDR3 is TGTGCCAGCAGCCAGGGCTCTAACTATGGCTACACCTTC. Amino acids: CASSQGSNYGYTF.

The V call is TRBV7-9, the J call TRBJ2-7, with D tentatively TRBD1 (6 bases). This CDR3 comprises 15 residues. The germline V and J ends were trimmed by 5 bases and 5 bases, with 19 bases remaining between them. The V gene's germline CDR1 is SEHNR and CDR2 FQNEAQ (reference sequence). The CDR3 DNA reads as TGTGCCAGCAGCCCCGGGGTTGGGGGCGTCCACGAGCAGTACTTC. Protein sequence: CASSPGVGGVHEQYF.